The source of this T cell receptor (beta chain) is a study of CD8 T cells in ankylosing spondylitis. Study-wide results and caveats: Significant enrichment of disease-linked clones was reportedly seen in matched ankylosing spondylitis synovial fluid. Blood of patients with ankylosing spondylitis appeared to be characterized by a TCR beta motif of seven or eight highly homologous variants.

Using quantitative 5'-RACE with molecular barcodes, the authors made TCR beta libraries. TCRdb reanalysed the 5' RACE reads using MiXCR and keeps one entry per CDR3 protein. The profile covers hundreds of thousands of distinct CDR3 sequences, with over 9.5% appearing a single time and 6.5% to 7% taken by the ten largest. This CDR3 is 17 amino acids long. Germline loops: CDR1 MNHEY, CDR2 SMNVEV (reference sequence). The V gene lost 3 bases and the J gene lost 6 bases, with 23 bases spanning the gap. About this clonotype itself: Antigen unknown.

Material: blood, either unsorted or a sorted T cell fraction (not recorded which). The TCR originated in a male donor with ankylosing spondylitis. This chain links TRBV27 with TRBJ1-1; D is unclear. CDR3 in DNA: TGTGCCAGCAGTTTTATGGGTACTCGAACCATACTGGCTGAAGCTTTCTTT. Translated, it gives CASSFMGTRTILAEAFF.